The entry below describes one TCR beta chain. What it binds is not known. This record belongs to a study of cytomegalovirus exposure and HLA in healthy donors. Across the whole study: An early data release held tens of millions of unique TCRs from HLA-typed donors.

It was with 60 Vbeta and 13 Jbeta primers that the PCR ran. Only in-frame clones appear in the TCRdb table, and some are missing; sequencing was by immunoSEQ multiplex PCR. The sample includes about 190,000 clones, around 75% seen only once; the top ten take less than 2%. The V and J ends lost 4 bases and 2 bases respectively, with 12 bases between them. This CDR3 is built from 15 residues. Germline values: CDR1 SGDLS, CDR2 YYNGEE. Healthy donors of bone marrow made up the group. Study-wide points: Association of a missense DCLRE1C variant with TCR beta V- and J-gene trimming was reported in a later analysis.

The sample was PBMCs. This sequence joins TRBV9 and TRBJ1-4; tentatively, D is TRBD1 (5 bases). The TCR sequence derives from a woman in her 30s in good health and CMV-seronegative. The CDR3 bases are TGTGCCAGCAGCCCCCGGGGGAGGACTAATGAAAAACTGTTTTTT. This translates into CASSPRGRTNEKLFF.